The 14 T cell receptor beta chains listed next were all sequenced from one sample in a study of Graves' ophthalmopathy and Graves' hyperthyroidism. Amplification of the TCR beta CDR3 regions used RNA transcripts (as template). Second-round multiplex PCR came after a first-round RT-PCR that employed HTBI primers. Each CDR3 protein gets one entry after TCRdb re-called the multiplex PCR reads with MiXCR. This table has approximately 460,000 distinct CDR3 sequences, 14% appearing once. The specimen sequenced was blood. These TCRs come from a woman in her 30s with Graves' ophthalmopathy.

This clonotype was recorded at least ten times. The V call is TRBV11-2, the J call TRBJ2-7; 9 bases align to TRBD2. V lost 5 bases and J lost 2; bases outside the gene matches: 4. Looked up from germline, CDR1 is SGHAT and CDR2 is FQNNGV. The CDR3 consists of 14 residues. The CDR3 loop is CASSPLAGPYEQYF. The DNA of the CDR3 is TGTGCCAGCAGCCCTCTAGCGGGACCCTACGAGCAGTACTTC.

This clonotype was picked up a small number of times. The genes are TRBV20-1 and TRBJ1-5, with TRBD1 as a possible D gene (6 bases). Germline loops: CDR1 DFQATT, CDR2 SNEGSKA (reference sequence). The CDR3 contains 13 residues. V was cut by 7 bases and J by 7 bases, with 17 bases left in between. The CDR3 sequence is CSGKGGAEQPQHF. The CDR3 region has the DNA TGCAGTGGAAAGGGGGGCGCCGAGCAGCCCCAGCATTTT.

This chain uses TRBV30 with TRBJ1-5; D is perhaps TRBD1 (5 bases). This CDR3 has 14 residues. V was clipped by 0 bases and J by 4 bases, with 10 bases between them. The germline V gene has CDR1 GTSNPN and CDR2 SVGIG (reference sequence). The CDR3 bases are TGTGCCTGGAGTGTTGCGCAGGGAAATCAGCCCCAGCATTTT. Translation gives CAWSVAQGNQPQHF.

To note about this clonotype: It may be a read error: a sequence one base away is much more abundant. The DNA for the CDR3 is TGCGCCAGCAGCTTGAGGGCTGGACGGACCGGGGAGCTGTTTTTT. Residues: CASSLRAGRTGELFF. The V gene is TRBV5-1, the J gene TRBJ2-2; D is undetermined. Per the germline V gene, CDR1 is SGHRS and CDR2 is YFSETQ. V lost 1 base and J 5 bases, leaving 12 bases between the germline ends. The CDR3 is 15 amino acids.

This clonotype was counted many times. The chain is built from TRBV28 and TRBJ1-5; D is possibly TRBD1 (5 bases). In germline, CDR1 is MDHEN, CDR2 SYDVKM. Trimming took 2 bases from V and 6 from J, leaving 11 bases between them. The CDR3 totals 14 residues. The CDR3 spells CASSLGGRGQPQHF. The DNA for the CDR3 is TGTGCCAGCAGTTTAGGGGGACGAGGTCAGCCCCAGCATTTT.

This clonotype was seen only a few times. The V and J genes are TRBV5-6 and TRBJ2-7; D remains unclear. Germline V gene sequence: CDR1 SGHDT, CDR2 YYEEEE. This CDR3 has 13 residues. With 3 bases removed from V and 10 bases from J, the gap between germline ends came to 17 bases. The CDR3 sequence: CASSWGKVGSQYF. CDR3 nucleotide sequence: TGTGCCAGCAGCTGGGGAAAGGTGGGCTCACAGTACTTC.

This clonotype showed up just a few times. The chain recombines TRBV27 with TRBJ1-1; D is uncertain. Germline values: CDR1 MNHEY, CDR2 SMNVEV (reference sequence). Trimming took 6 bases from V and 6 from J, leaving 14 bases between them. This CDR3 has 13 residues. The CDR3 DNA sequence: TGTGCCAGCAGCCCTAGAGTTCGGGCTGAAGCTTTCTTT. Translation: CASSPRVRAEAFF.

This clonotype was counted ten times or more. V and J are TRBV6-2 or TRBV6-3 and TRBJ1-5, with unresolved D. From germline, CDR1 is MNHEY and CDR2 SVGEGT. Trimming stripped 6 bases from V and 7 bases from J, with 13 bases between. This CDR3 has 13 residues. The CDR3 DNA reads as TGTGCCAGCAGCCAGGACGGCGGGCAGCCCCAGCATTTT. It yields the protein CASSQDGGQPQHF.

This clonotype was found a few times. The V and J genes are TRBV6-1 and TRBJ1-5; D is undetermined. The CDR3 has 12 residues. Germline loops: CDR1 MNHNS, CDR2 SASEGT. Trimming took 7 bases from V and 4 from J, leaving 8 bases between them. CDR3 sequence: CASTGRNQPQHF. The CDR3 DNA reads as TGTGCCAGCACCGGGCGGAATCAGCCCCAGCATTTT.

This clonotype was seen ten or more times. The genes are TRBV19 and TRBJ2-5; D remains ambiguous. The CDR3 loop spans 13 amino acids. The ends were cut back, 5 bases at V and 4 bases at J, with 11 bases in the middle. CDR1 and CDR2 (germline): LNHDA, SQIVND (reference sequence). Here the CDR3 reads CASSSNPPETQYF. CDR3 DNA sequence: TGTGCCAGTAGTTCGAACCCCCCAGAGACCCAGTACTTC.

This clonotype has at least ten counts. J is TRBJ1-2 and V is TRBV11-2; a possible D gene is TRBD1 (6 bases). The CDR3 is 17 amino acids. The V and J ends lost 3 bases and 0 bases respectively, with 17 bases between them. Per the germline V gene, CDR1 is SGHAT and CDR2 is FQNNGV. The CDR3 loop reads CASSFVPDRLANYGYTF. The DNA of the CDR3 is TGTGCCAGCAGCTTTGTTCCGGACAGACTAGCTAACTATGGCTACACCTTC.

This clonotype was seen many times. V is TRBV7-2 and J is TRBJ2-7; D uncertain. Trimming cost V 2 bases and J 0 bases, with 11 bases left between them. Germline V CDR1 and CDR2: SGHTA, FQGNSA. This CDR3 has 15 amino acids. The DNA of the CDR3 is TGTGCCAGCAGCTTATCCCATTCGAGCTCCTACGAGCAGTACTTC. Translation gives CASSLSHSSSYEQYF. The entire variable domain, with the rest obtained from reference TRBV7-2 and TRBJ2-7, is as follows: GAGVSQSPSNKVTEKGKDVELRCDPISGHTALYWYRQSLGQGLEFLIYFQGNSAPDKSGLPSDRFSAERTGGSVSTLTIQRTQQEDSAVYLCASSLSHSSSYEQYFGPGTRLTVT.

Many counts were recorded for this clonotype. The chain recombines TRBV12-3 or TRBV12-4 with TRBJ1-4, with a tentative D call TRBD1 (5 bases). Trimming left V 3 bases short and J 11 bases short, with 7 bases between. The CDR3 spans 11 residues. The CDR3 loop reads CASSFGGKLFF. The CDR3 bases are TGTGCCAGCAGTTTCGGGGGGAAACTGTTTTTT.

The rearrangement joins TRBV3-1 to TRBJ1-1; the D gene is possibly TRBD1 (5 bases). This CDR3 has 15 amino acids. Trimming left V 1 base short and J 3 bases short, with 12 bases between. The germline gives CDR1 LGHDT, CDR2 YNNKEL (reference sequence). The CDR3 loop is CASSQVGAGYTEAFF. For the CDR3, the DNA is TGTGCCAGCAGCCAAGTTGGGGCCGGGTACACTGAAGCTTTCTTT.